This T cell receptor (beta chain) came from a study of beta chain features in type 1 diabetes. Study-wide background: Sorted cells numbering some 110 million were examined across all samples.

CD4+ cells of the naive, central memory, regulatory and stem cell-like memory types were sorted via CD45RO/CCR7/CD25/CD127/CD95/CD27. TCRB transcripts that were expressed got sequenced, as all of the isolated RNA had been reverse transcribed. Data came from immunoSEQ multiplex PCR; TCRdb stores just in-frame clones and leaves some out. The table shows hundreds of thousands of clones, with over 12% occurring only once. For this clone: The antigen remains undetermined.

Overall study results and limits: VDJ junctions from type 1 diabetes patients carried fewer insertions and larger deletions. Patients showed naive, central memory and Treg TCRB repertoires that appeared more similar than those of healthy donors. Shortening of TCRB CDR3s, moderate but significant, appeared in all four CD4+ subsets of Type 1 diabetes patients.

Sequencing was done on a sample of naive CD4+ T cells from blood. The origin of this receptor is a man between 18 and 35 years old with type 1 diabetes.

The CDR3, as DNA: TGCGCCACTGCAATTGAGGCGTCCTCCGGGGAGCTGTTTTTT. This translates into CATAIEASSGELFF. The gene calls are TRBV5-1 and TRBJ2-2, with D hard to call. V was cut by 9 bases and J by 6 bases, with 18 bases left in between. The CDR3 spans 14 residues. Per the germline V gene, CDR1 is SGHRS and CDR2 is YFSETQ.